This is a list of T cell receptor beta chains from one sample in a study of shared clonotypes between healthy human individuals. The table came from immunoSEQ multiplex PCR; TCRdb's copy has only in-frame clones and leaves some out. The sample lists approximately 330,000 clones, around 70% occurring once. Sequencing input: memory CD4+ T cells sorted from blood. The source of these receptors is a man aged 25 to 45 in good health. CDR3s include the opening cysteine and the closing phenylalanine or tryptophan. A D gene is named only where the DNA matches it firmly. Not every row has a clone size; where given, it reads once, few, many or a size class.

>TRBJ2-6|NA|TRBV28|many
TGTGCCAGTTTAGCTGGTAGCTCTGGGGCCAACGTCCTGACTTTC
CASLAGSSGANVLTF
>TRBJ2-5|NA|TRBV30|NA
TGTGCCTGGGGGTGGCCCGGGCTTATTGGTATGGAGACCCAGTACTTC
CAWGWPGLIGMETQYF
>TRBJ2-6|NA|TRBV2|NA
TGTGCCAGCAGCGGGGACAACTCTGGGGCCAACGTCCTGACTTTC
CASSGDNSGANVLTF
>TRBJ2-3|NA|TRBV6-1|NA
TGTGCCAGCAGTGAATCCTGGGCAGATACGCAGTATTTT
CASSESWADTQYF
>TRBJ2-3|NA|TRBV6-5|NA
TGTGCCAGCACCCCCATGAGGGGCAGCACAGATACGCAGTATTTT
CASTPMRGSTDTQYF
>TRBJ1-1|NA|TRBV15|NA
TGTGCCACCAGCGACCCCAGAGGGCGTTGGACTGAAGCTTTCTTT
CATSDPRGRWTEAFF
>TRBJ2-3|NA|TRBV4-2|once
TGTGCCAGCAGCCAAGGGGTAGCGGATTCACCCACAGATACGCAGTATTTT
CASSQGVADSPTDTQYF
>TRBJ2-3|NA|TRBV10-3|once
TGTGCCATCAGTGAGCGGGGGGCGCCGGTAGATACGCAGTATTTT
CAISERGAPVDTQYF
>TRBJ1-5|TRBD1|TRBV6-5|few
TGTGCCAGCAGTCCCGACAGGGGAAACCAGCCCCAGCATTTT
CASSPDRGNQPQHF
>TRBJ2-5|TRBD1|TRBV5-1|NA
TGCGCCAGCAGCTTGTACGGACAGGCCCAAGAGACCCAGTACTTC
CASSLYGQAQETQYF
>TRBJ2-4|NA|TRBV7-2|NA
TGTGCCAGCAGCCCGGTTGTGGGCAAAAACATTCAGTACTTC
CASSPVVGKNIQYF
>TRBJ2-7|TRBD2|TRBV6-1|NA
TGTGCCAGCAGTGCACAACTAGCGACCATTTACGAGCAGTACTTC
CASSAQLATIYEQYF
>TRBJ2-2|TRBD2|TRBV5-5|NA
TGTGCCAGCAGCTTGGGAGCGGGAGGATCCACCGGGGAGCTGTTTTTT
CASSLGAGGSTGELFF
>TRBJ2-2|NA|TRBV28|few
TGTGCCAGCGGGCTCGTGGGGCGTAACGGGGAGCTGTTTTTT
CASGLVGRNGELFF
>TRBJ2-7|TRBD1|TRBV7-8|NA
TGTGCCAGCAGCTCGGACAGGGAGCACGAGCAGTACTTC
CASSSDREHEQYF
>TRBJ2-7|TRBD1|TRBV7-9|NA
TGTGCCAGCAGCCAAGACAGGGGAGGCCCCTACGAGCAGTACTTC
CASSQDRGGPYEQYF
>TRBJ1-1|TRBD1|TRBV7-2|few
TGTGCCAGCAGCTATCACCCAGGGGGGGGAACTGAAGCTTTCTTT
CASSYHPGGGTEAFF
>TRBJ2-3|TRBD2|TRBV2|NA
TGTGCCAGCTCCTTAGCGGGAGAAAGCACAGATACGCAGTATTTT
CASSLAGESTDTQYF
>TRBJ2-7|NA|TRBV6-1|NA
TGTGCCAGCAGGGGAGTTGGTTCCTACGAGCAGTACTTC
CASRGVGSYEQYF
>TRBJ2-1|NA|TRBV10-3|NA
TGTGCCATCAGTGGCCAGGCCACACGGAATGAGCAGTTCTTC
CAISGQATRNEQFF
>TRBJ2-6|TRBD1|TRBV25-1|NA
TGTGCCAGCAGCGGGACAGGGGGGAAAACTGGGGCCAACGTCCTGACTTTC
CASSGTGGKTGANVLTF
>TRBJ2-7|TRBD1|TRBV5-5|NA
TGTGCCAGCAGCCGGCCGGGACAGGGTAGTTACGAGCAGTACTTC
CASSRPGQGSYEQYF
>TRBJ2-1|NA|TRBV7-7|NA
TGTGCCAGCAGCTCGCAACTCTTAGACCACAATGAGCAGTTCTTC
CASSSQLLDHNEQFF
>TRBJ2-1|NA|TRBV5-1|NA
TGCGCCAGCAGCTTGGCCGTAAGCGGAAGCTCCTACAATGAGCAGTTCTTC
CASSLAVSGSSYNEQFF
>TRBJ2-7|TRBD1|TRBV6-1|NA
TGTGCCAGCTTTCCCGGGACAGGGTCCTTATGGCAGTACTTC
CASFPGTGSLWQYF
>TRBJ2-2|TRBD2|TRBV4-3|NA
TGCGCCAGCAGCCAAAGCGGGAGGGGTAACGGGGAGCTGTTTTTT
CASSQSGRGNGELFF
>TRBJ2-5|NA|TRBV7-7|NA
TGTGCTAGCAGCCAAGACAGTGAAGAGACCCAGTACTTC
CASSQDSEETQYF
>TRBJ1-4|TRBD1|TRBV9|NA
TGTGCCAGCAGCGTAGGCGACAGGGACGATGAAAAACTGTTTTTT
CASSVGDRDDEKLFF
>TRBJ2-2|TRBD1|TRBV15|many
TGTGCCACCAGCATTGGACAGGGGATCGGGGAGCTGTTTTTT
CATSIGQGIGELFF
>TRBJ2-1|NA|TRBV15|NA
TGTGCCACCAGCAGGGGGGGGACAGCCTACAATGAGCAGTTCTTC
CATSRGGTAYNEQFF
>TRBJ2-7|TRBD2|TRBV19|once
TGTGCCAGTAGTGTCGGCGGGAGGGCCCACGAGCAGTACTTC
CASSVGGRAHEQYF
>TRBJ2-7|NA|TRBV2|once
TGTGCCAGCAGTTGGAGCTCCTACGAGCAGTACTTC
CASSWSSYEQYF
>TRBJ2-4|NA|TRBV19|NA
TGTGCCAGTAGTATTGAGTTAAGATACAAAAACATTCAGTACTTC
CASSIELRYKNIQYF